This T cell receptor (beta chain) was observed in a study of Ad26.COV2.S vaccination and SARS-CoV-2 variants. The CDR3 is made up of 15 amino acids. Trimming took 3 bases from V and 6 from J; bases not matched to a gene: 7. Germline CDR1 LGHDT, CDR2 YNNKEL (reference sequence). Data came from immunoSEQ multiplex PCR; TCRdb stores just in-frame clones and leaves some out. The sample contains approximately 280,000 clones, more than 75% of which appear only once. The treatment denotes: around 19 received Ad26.COV2.S at low or high dose, single or two shots; 5 received placebo; per-sample allocation not given. Collection of samples fell on day 63 after the first vaccine or placebo injection. An adult donor aged 18-55 years was enrolled in Boston.

Sequences were derived from peripheral blood, sampled in a trial of Ad26.COV2.S vaccine versus placebo. The source of this sequence is a person between 18 and 59 years old who received the Ad26.COV2.S COVID-19 vaccine or a placebo. This sequence joins TRBV3-1 (or the pseudogene TRBV3-2) and TRBJ1-2; 10 bases line up with TRBD1. The CDR3 nucleotides read TGTGCCAGCAGCCACACCGGGACAGGGGACGATGGCTACACCTTC. This gives the protein CASSHTGTGDDGYTF.